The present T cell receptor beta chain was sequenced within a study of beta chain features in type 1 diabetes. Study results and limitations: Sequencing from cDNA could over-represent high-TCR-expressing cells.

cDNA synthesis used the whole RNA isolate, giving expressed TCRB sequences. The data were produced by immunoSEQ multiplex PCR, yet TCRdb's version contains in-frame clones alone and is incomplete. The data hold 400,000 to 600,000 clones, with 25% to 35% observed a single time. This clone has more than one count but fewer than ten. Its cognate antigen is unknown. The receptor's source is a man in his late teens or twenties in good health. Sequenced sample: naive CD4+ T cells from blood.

This CDR3 reads CASRRTSLTGELFF. CDR3 sequence (DNA): TGTGCCAGCAGAAGGACTAGCCTCACCGGGGAGCTGTTTTTT. This chain connects TRBV7-2 to TRBJ2-2; 8 bases are a match to TRBD2. Germline loops: CDR1 SGHTA, CDR2 FQGNSA. The CDR3 runs to 14 residues. V lost 6 bases to trimming and J lost 4 bases; unmatched junction nucleotides: 4.